The clone carrying this T cell receptor beta chain was observed at least ten times. Its antigen remains unidentified. From approximately 20,000 to 1,000,000 sorted cells, naive CD8 libraries were generated with 10%, 30% or 50% RNA. Generation of bulk TCR libraries relied on previously described methods and listed TCR primers. One entry per CDR3 protein results from TCRdb running MiXCR on the PCR reads. This sample yields over 600,000 distinct CDR3 sequences, of which 15% to 20% are seen a single time; approximately 0.9% belongs to the top ten. Germline CDR1 SGDLS, CDR2 YYNGEE. V shed 5 bases and J shed 0 bases, with 11 bases lying between them. The CDR3 is made up of 14 amino acids. The data stem from a study of molecular identifiers for immune sequencing clone quantification. Findings of the study overall: Clonotypes topping 20 RNA copies carried over 97% of effector molecules but under 1% of naive ones.

This clonotype was sampled from a human donor in good health. Some libraries in this study had Jurkat cell RNA spiked in. Sequenced input: naive CD8+ T cells from blood, with Jurkat cell RNA spiked in. Sample subset: FACS-sorted CD8+CD4-CCR7+CD45RA+ naive T cells. The chain employs TRBV9 and TRBJ2-5, with D perhaps TRBD2 (5 bases). The CDR3 loop reads CASSYEGYQETQYF. DNA for the CDR3: TGTGCCAGCAGTTACGAGGGATACCAAGAGACCCAGTACTTC.